This is a list of T cell receptor beta chains from one sample in a study of blood T cells in healthy people across ages. One entry per CDR3 protein results from TCRdb running MiXCR on the 5' RACE reads. The top ten clones hold 7.7% of a sample with around 1.7 million distinct CDR3 sequences, approximately 28% of them seen once. The sample consisted of blood. These receptors originate from a young woman in good health. Both conserved end residues are part of each CDR3. The D gene is left open where the match is weak. Only part of the rows carry a size: once, few, many, or a class if the clone is expanded.

V gene,clone size,D gene,J gene,CDR3 protein,CDR3 DNA
TRBV20-1,.,TRBD2,TRBJ2-7,CSARERLAGCYEQYF,TGCAGTGCTAGAGAACGACTAGCGGGTTGTTACGAGCAGTACTTC
TRBV10-3,many,.,TRBJ1-2,CAINQGSIPYGYTF,TGTGCCATCAACCAGGGTTCCATACCCTATGGCTACACCTTC
TRBV29-1,.,TRBD1,TRBJ2-2,CSAYGQGASGELFF,TGCAGCGCGTACGGACAGGGGGCATCCGGGGAGCTGTTTTTT
TRBV5-1,many,.,TRBJ1-5,CANLEVVVQPQHF,TGCGCCAACCTCGAAGTGGTTGTGCAGCCCCAGCATTTT
TRBV29-1,.,.,TRBJ1-2,CSVSNTDYGYTF,TGCAGCGTTAGTAACACGGACTATGGCTACACCTTC
TRBV6-1,few,.,TRBJ1-2,CASRLLNYGYTF,TGTGCCAGCAGACTCCTTAACTATGGCTACACCTTC
TRBV6-2/TRBV6-3,.,.,TRBJ2-1,CASSPNGAISFEQFF,TGTGCCAGCTCTCCCAACGGCGCCATCTCCTTTGAGCAGTTCTTC
TRBV20-1,.,TRBD1,TRBJ2-5,CSATPHQTGFKETQYF,TGCAGTGCTACACCCCACCAGACAGGGTTCAAAGAGACCCAGTACTTC
TRBV14,.,.,TRBJ2-1,CASSPVLAENPYNEQFF,TGTGCCAGCAGCCCGGTGTTAGCGGAGAATCCATACAATGAGCAGTTCTTC
TRBV6-6,many,TRBD2,TRBJ2-7,CASSPSGGVLPYEQYF,TGTGCCAGCAGTCCTAGCGGGGGGGTTCTTCCCTACGAGCAGTACTTC
TRBV20-1,.,TRBD2,TRBJ2-3,CSTPGTSGGARTQYF,TGCAGTACTCCCGGGACTAGCGGGGGGGCGCGTACGCAGTATTTT
TRBV4-1,.,.,TRBJ1-5,CASSQDLAGNQHF,TGCGCCAGCAGCCAAGATCTTGCGGGGAACCAGCATTTT
TRBV12-5,.,.,TRBJ1-1,CASGLSNTEAFF,TGTGCTAGTGGTTTGAGTAACACTGAAGCTTTCTTT
TRBV6-5,.,TRBD1,TRBJ1-2,CASSLTPMKGASGYTF,TGTGCCAGCAGCTTGACCCCAATGAAGGGGGCGTCTGGCTACACCTTC
TRBV7-2,.,TRBD1,TRBJ2-7,CASSSTPGQGRYEQYF,TGTGCCAGCAGCTCGACTCCAGGACAGGGCCGGTACGAGCAGTACTTC
TRBV12-3/TRBV12-4,.,.,TRBJ1-5,CASNRNSNQPQHF,TGTGCCAGCAATAGAAATAGCAATCAGCCCCAGCATTTT
TRBV4-3,few,.,TRBJ1-1,CASSQSGATYEAFF,TGCGCCAGCAGCCAGTCCGGAGCTACGTACGAAGCTTTCTTT
TRBV29-1,many,TRBD1,TRBJ1-2,CSGRQGLYGYTF,TGCAGCGGTCGACAGGGCCTCTATGGCTACACCTTC
TRBV25-1,many,TRBD2,TRBJ2-7,CASSESGVAGGPSSYEQYF,TGTGCCAGCAGTGAATCGGGGGTAGCGGGAGGACCTAGCTCCTACGAGCAGTACTTC
TRBV25-1,.,TRBD2,TRBJ2-7,CASSPPRLAGYYEQYF,TGTGCCAGCAGTCCCCCACGACTAGCGGGGTACTACGAGCAGTACTTC
TRBV20-1,.,.,TRBJ2-6,CSASGRAISGANVLTF,TGCAGTGCTAGTGGCAGGGCCATCTCTGGGGCCAACGTCCTGACTTTC
TRBV11-2,.,.,TRBJ2-6,CASSPRGITGQSSGGNVLTF,TGTGCCAGCAGCCCTCGGGGAATCACAGGGCAAAGCTCTGGGGGCAACGTCCTGACTTTC
TRBV21-1,.,.,TRBJ1-6,CAGPQGREDSPLHF,TGTGCCGGGCCACAGGGAAGGGAGGATTCACCCCTCCACTTT
TRBV20-1,.,.,TRBJ1-2,CSARASRSRGYTF,TGCAGTGCTAGAGCCAGCAGAAGTCGCGGCTACACCTTC
TRBV20-1,.,.,TRBJ1-2,CSARVGLGYTF,TGCAGTGCTAGAGTTGGGTTAGGCTACACCTTC
TRBV27,few,TRBD2,TRBJ2-5,CASSSYSGGVKQETQYF,TGTGCCAGCAGTTCTTATAGCGGGGGGGTCAAGCAAGAGACCCAGTACTTC
TRBV29-1,many,TRBD2,TRBJ2-7,CSTSAGEGEQYF,TGCAGCACGTCAGCCGGGGAGGGCGAGCAGTACTTC
TRBV10-3,.,TRBD2,TRBJ2-4,CAISHWTSGRTFQYF,TGTGCCATCAGCCACTGGACTAGCGGGAGGACGTTTCAGTACTTC
TRBV12-3/TRBV12-4,.,TRBD1,TRBJ1-1,CASTQQGGEAFF,TGTGCCAGCACGCAACAGGGGGGAGAAGCTTTCTTT
TRBV6-1,.,TRBD1,TRBJ2-3,CALSDGQGTQYF,TGTGCCCTCTCAGACGGACAGGGAACGCAGTATTTT
TRBV20-1,.,TRBD1,TRBJ1-2,CSARDTRQGQSGYTF,TGCAGTGCTAGAGATACAAGACAGGGCCAGTCTGGCTACACCTTC
TRBV25-1,many,.,TRBJ1-2,CASSDRNYGYTF,TGTGCCAGCAGTGACAGAAACTATGGCTACACCTTC
TRBV18,.,TRBD1,TRBJ1-5,CASSLSGQENQPQHF,TGTGCCAGCTCACTTTCGGGACAGGAAAATCAGCCCCAGCATTTT
TRBV11-2,.,TRBD1,TRBJ2-7,CASTLPGQASYEQYF,TGTGCCAGCACCCTTCCGGGACAGGCTTCCTACGAGCAGTACTTC
TRBV20-1,.,.,TRBJ2-2,CSARGRELNTGELFF,TGCAGTGCCCGGGGCCGCGAACTGAACACCGGGGAGCTGTTTTTT
TRBV6-6,.,TRBD1,TRBJ2-3,CASSSDRASDTQYF,TGTGCCAGCAGCTCAGACAGGGCATCAGATACGCAGTATTTT